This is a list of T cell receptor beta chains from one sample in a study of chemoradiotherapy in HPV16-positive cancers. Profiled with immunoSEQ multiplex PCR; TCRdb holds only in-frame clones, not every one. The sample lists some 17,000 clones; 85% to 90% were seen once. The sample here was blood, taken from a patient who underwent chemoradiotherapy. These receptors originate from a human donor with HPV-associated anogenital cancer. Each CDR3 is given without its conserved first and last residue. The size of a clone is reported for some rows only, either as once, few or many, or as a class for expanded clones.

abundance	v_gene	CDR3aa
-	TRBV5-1	ASTLAGGETQY
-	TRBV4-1	ASSQVGGARNIQY
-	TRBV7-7	ASSSGRSSYNEQF
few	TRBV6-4	ASSDMGRSNQPQH
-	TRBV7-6	ASSLEGGQATNEKLF
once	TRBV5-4	ASSLGTGITDTQY
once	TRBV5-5	ASSLDPYNEQF
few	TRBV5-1	ASRFESYEQY
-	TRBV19	ATRRDGTDTQY
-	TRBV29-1	SVSITPETQY
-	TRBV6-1	ASRRDRSSNQPQH
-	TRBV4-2	ASSQGQGDYEQY
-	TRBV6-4	ASSEWQGQGNSPLH
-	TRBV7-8	ASSFSRRLAGGQETQY
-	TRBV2	ASSEWGAGNDQPQH
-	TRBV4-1	ASSQERGGTAF
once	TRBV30	AWSVGPNYGYT
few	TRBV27	ASSPTGTGGIYEQF
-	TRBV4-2	ASSQDLTGGHSGANVLT
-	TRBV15	ATSRTGPLH
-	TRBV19	ASILRPPGTGGAGSYGYT
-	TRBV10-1	ASSPGGGRF